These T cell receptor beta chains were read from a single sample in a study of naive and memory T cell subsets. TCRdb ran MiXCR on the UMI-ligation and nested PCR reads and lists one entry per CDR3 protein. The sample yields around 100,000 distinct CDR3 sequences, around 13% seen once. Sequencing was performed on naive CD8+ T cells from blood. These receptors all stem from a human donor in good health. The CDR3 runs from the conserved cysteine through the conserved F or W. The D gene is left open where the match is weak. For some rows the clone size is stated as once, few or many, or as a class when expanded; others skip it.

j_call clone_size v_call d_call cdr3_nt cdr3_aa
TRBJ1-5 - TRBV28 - TGTGACAGCACCTTGTTCCCGAGGGGAGGCAATCAGCCCCAGCATTTT CDSTLFPRGGNQPQHF
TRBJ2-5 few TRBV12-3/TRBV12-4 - TGTGCCAGCAGCACGGACAGTGTCGAGACCCAGTACTTC CASSTDSVETQYF
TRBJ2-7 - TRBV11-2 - TGTGCCAGCAGCTTAGATCGGATCGGGAGAGCCTCCTTCGAGCAGTACTTC CASSLDRIGRASFEQYF
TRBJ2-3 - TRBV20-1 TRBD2 TGCAGTGCAACAGGACTAGCGGGAGGGCCCCGTCTCACAGATACGCAGTATTTT CSATGLAGGPRLTDTQYF
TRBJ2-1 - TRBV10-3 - TGTGCCATCAGTGAAGGGGGGTCCTACAATGAGCAGTTCTTC CAISEGGSYNEQFF
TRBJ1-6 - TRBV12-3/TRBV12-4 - TGTGCCAGCAGTTTCGGAAATTCTAATTCACCCCTCCACTTT CASSFGNSNSPLHF
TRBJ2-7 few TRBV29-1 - TGCAGCGCCTCCCCGGGACAAAATAACGAGCAGTACTTC CSASPGQNNEQYF
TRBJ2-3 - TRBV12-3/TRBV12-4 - TGTGCCAGCAGTTCTCCCTCAGGGGGCACAGATACGCAGTATTTT CASSSPSGGTDTQYF
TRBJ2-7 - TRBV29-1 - TGCAGCGTGGAAGGGTGGGGGGACAGATCAACCGAGCAGTACTTC CSVEGWGDRSTEQYF
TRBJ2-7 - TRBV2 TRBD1 TGTGCCAGCAGTGAAGGGACAGGCTCCTACGAGCAGTACTTC CASSEGTGSYEQYF
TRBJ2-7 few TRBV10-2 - TGCGCCAGCACAAACGGGGGTACCTACGAGCAGTACTTC CASTNGGTYEQYF
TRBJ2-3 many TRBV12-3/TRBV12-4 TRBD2 TGTGCCAGCACCCGACTAGCAGATAGCACAGATACGCAGTATTTT CASTRLADSTDTQYF
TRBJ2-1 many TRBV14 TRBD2 TGTGCCAGCAGCCAAGGCCCAGGGCTAGCGGGTTATGAGCAGTTCTTC CASSQGPGLAGYEQFF
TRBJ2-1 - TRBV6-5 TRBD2 TGTGCCAGCAGTTACCGAGGCAGTAAGGAGTTAGCGGGAGATATTGAGCAGTTCTTC CASSYRGSKELAGDIEQFF
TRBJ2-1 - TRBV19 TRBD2 TGTGCCAGTAGTTCCTCTAGCGGGGGGAACAATGAGCAGTTCTTC CASSSSSGGNNEQFF
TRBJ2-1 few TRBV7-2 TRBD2 TGTGCCAGCAGCTTAGTGACTAGCGGGGGCAGGTTCTTC CASSLVTSGGRFF